The rows below give T cell receptor beta chains drawn from one sample of a study of blood T cells in healthy people across ages. TCRdb analysed the 5' RACE reads with MiXCR anew, one entry per CDR3 protein. The sample shows 700,000 or so distinct CDR3 sequences, roughly 43% of them seen only once. The material sequenced was blood. All receptors come from an elderly man in good health. CDR3s include the opening cysteine and the closing phenylalanine or tryptophan. A D gene is named only where the DNA matches it firmly. A row's size may be missing; if present it is once, few, many or a size class.

>.|TRBJ2-7|.|TRBV6-2/TRBV6-3
CASTITGGRATAEQYF
TGTGCCAGCACAATTACGGGGGGCAGGGCGACCGCCGAGCAGTACTTC
>.|TRBJ2-7|.|TRBV9
CASSPVGGYEQYF
TGTGCCAGCAGCCCGGTGGGGGGCTACGAGCAGTACTTC
>.|TRBJ2-2|.|TRBV11-3
CAGSFRGNTGELFF
TGTGCCGGCAGCTTCAGGGGAAACACCGGGGAGCTGTTTTTT
>TRBD2|TRBJ2-1|.|TRBV20-1
CSARGRSEREIQFF
TGCAGTGCTAGAGGTCGGTCCGAGCGGGAGATTCAGTTCTTC
>TRBD1|TRBJ2-7|.|TRBV29-1
CSVEDPDRSAYEQYF
TGCAGCGTTGAAGATCCGGACAGGAGTGCCTACGAGCAGTACTTC
>.|TRBJ1-4|.|TRBV5-1
CASSLMGRTEKLFF
TGCGCCAGCAGCTTGATGGGCAGGACCGAAAAACTGTTTTTT
>.|TRBJ1-1|once|TRBV29-1
CSVDVGKGPMNTEAFF
TGCAGCGTTGATGTCGGGAAAGGTCCTATGAACACTGAAGCTTTCTTT
>.|TRBJ2-3|many|TRBV7-2
CASSLRWALTDTQYF
TGTGCCAGCAGCCTCCGGTGGGCCCTCACAGATACGCAGTATTTT
>TRBD1|TRBJ1-5|many|TRBV9
CASSASGGLNQPQHF
TGTGCCAGCAGTGCATCAGGGGGCCTTAATCAGCCCCAGCATTTT
>TRBD2|TRBJ2-5|.|TRBV20-1
CSARTTTSGGETQYF
TGCAGTGCTAGAACCACGACTAGCGGGGGAGAGACCCAGTACTTC
>TRBD2|TRBJ2-1|.|TRBV27
CASSFSGRGWDEQFF
TGTGCCAGCAGTTTTAGCGGGAGAGGGTGGGATGAGCAGTTCTTC
>.|TRBJ2-1|few|TRBV30
CAWRNSGFYNEQFF
TGTGCCTGGAGAAATAGCGGATTCTACAATGAGCAGTTCTTC
>.|TRBJ2-1|few|TRBV2
CASSEHSLSYNEQFF
TGTGCCAGCAGTGAACATTCTCTCTCCTACAATGAGCAGTTCTTC
>TRBD1|TRBJ2-7|once|TRBV6-2/TRBV6-3
CASSSTGVGEQYF
TGTGCCAGCAGTTCGACAGGGGTGGGCGAGCAGTACTTC
>.|TRBJ2-7|once|TRBV5-1
CASSSLASSYNEQYF
TGCGCCAGCAGCTCCCTAGCGTCCTCCTACAATGAGCAGTACTTC
>TRBD1|TRBJ1-1|.|TRBV13
CASSLRDRDTEAFF
TGTGCCAGCAGCTTAAGGGACAGGGACACTGAAGCTTTCTTT
>TRBD2|TRBJ2-3|.|TRBV20-1
CSARRPSGNTDTQYF
TGCAGTGCCCGACGGCCTAGCGGGAACACAGATACGCAGTATTTT
>.|TRBJ2-1|.|TRBV2
CASIRDSGRGEQFF
TGTGCCAGCATTAGGGACAGCGGGCGAGGTGAGCAGTTCTTC
>.|TRBJ2-7|few|TRBV5-1
CASSSSTQVNEQYF
TGCGCCAGCAGCTCCTCGACTCAAGTCAATGAGCAGTACTTC
>TRBD2|TRBJ2-5|many|TRBV28
CASNPAGADQETQYF
TGTGCCAGCAACCCAGCGGGAGCGGACCAAGAGACCCAGTACTTC
>TRBD1|TRBJ1-1|.|TRBV6-1
CASIRTGMSEAFF
TGTGCCAGCATACGGACAGGGATGAGTGAAGCTTTCTTT
>TRBD2|TRBJ2-1|.|TRBV10-2
CASSESRGGPRNEQFF
TGCGCCAGCAGTGAGTCTCGGGGGGGGCCCCGAAATGAGCAGTTCTTC
>.|TRBJ2-1|.|TRBV9
CASSGGGGVPLPYNEQFF
TGTGCCAGCAGCGGCGGCGGCGGAGTCCCTCTACCGTACAATGAGCAGTTCTTC
>.|TRBJ2-1|once|TRBV7-8
CASSQGAEFEQFF
TGTGCCAGCAGCCAAGGAGCGGAATTTGAGCAGTTCTTC
>TRBD2|TRBJ2-7|few|TRBV13
CASSLVSGGNDEQYF
TGTGCCAGCAGCTTAGTTAGCGGGGGTAACGACGAGCAGTACTTC
>TRBD1|TRBJ2-5|.|TRBV7-2
CASSLGRTGAQETQYF
TGTGCCAGCAGCTTAGGGAGGACAGGGGCCCAAGAGACCCAGTACTTC
>TRBD1|TRBJ1-1|.|TRBV5-1
CASSQQGLFTEAFF
TGCGCCAGCAGTCAACAGGGGTTGTTCACTGAAGCTTTCTTT
>.|TRBJ2-1|.|TRBV12-5
CASGLGHRGGCNEQFF
TGTGCTAGTGGTTTGGGCCACAGGGGGGGTTGTAATGAGCAGTTCTTC
>.|TRBJ2-7|.|TRBV20-1
CSARAEFPYEQYF
TGCAGTGCTAGAGCGGAGTTTCCCTACGAGCAGTACTTC
>TRBD2|TRBJ2-5|.|TRBV12-3/TRBV12-4
CASSYLGAGVSYNEQYF
TGTGCCAGCAGTTACCTGGGAGCGGGGGTCTCCTACAATGAGCAGTACTTC
>TRBD2|TRBJ2-3|few|TRBV10-1
CASSGPGLAGRLPSTDTQYF
TGCGCCAGCAGCGGCCCGGGACTAGCGGGGAGACTACCTAGCACAGATACGCAGTATTTT
>TRBD2|TRBJ2-5|few|TRBV7-2
CASSLFGGRETQYF
TGTGCCAGCAGCTTGTTCGGGGGGAGAGAGACCCAGTACTTC
>TRBD1|TRBJ1-4|many|TRBV29-1
CSVTNRGSGEKLFF
TGCAGCGTTACCAACAGGGGTTCGGGTGAAAAACTGTTTTTT
>.|TRBJ2-5|.|TRBV19
CASSPDRREETQYF
TGTGCCAGTTCACCGGACAGGAGGGAAGAGACCCAGTACTTC
>.|TRBJ1-5|many|TRBV29-1
CSVAGDNQPQHF
TGCAGCGTTGCAGGGGACAATCAGCCCCAGCATTTT
>TRBD1|TRBJ2-7|.|TRBV6-2/TRBV6-3
CAGRRRTGGEQYF
TGTGCCGGCAGAAGGCGGACAGGGGGAGAGCAGTACTTC
>.|TRBJ2-1|.|TRBV12-3/TRBV12-4
CASSLPPAEQFF
TGTGCCAGCAGTCTACCCCCTGCGGAGCAGTTCTTC
>TRBD1|TRBJ2-1|.|TRBV29-1
CRSGTGGGEQFF
TGCAGATCCGGGACAGGGGGCGGTGAGCAGTTCTTC
>.|TRBJ2-7|.|TRBV20-1
CSARDSRPVPRYEQYF
TGCAGTGCTAGAGATTCGCGGCCAGTCCCCAGGTACGAGCAGTACTTC
>.|TRBJ2-7|.|TRBV6-5
CASSRQGLGIYEQYF
TGTGCCAGCAGTCGACAGGGACTGGGTATCTACGAGCAGTACTTC
>TRBD2|TRBJ2-4|.|TRBV12-3/TRBV12-4
CASSAGSGREQYF
TGTGCCAGCAGTGCGGGTAGCGGGAGAGAGCAGTACTTC
>.|TRBJ2-1|.|TRBV2
CASRLEGPTYEQFF
TGTGCCAGCAGGCTAGAAGGCCCTACATATGAGCAGTTCTTC
>.|TRBJ2-3|few|TRBV7-2
CASSLLYTDTQYF
TGTGCCAGCAGCCTATTATACACAGATACGCAGTATTTT
>TRBD2|TRBJ2-7|few|TRBV7-2
CASSSLRAGVTYEQYF
TGTGCCAGCAGCTCCCTCAGAGCGGGAGTGACCTACGAGCAGTACTTC
>.|TRBJ2-2|.|TRBV10-3
CAIGGQGLDPGELFF
TGTGCCATCGGTGGGCAGGGGCTCGATCCCGGGGAGCTGTTTTTT
>.|TRBJ2-1|.|TRBV12-3/TRBV12-4
CASSDNSRGLFSGRSNEQFF
TGTGCCAGCAGTGACAATAGCAGGGGGCTGTTCAGCGGGAGATCAAATGAGCAGTTCTTC
>.|TRBJ2-5|many|TRBV7-6
CASSLDIPTGTQETQYF
TGTGCCAGCAGCTTGGACATCCCGACAGGAACCCAAGAGACCCAGTACTTC
>.|TRBJ2-3|.|TRBV9
CASSVEVRDTQYF
TGTGCCAGCAGCGTAGAGGTGAGAGATACGCAGTATTTT
>.|TRBJ2-7|.|TRBV21-1
CASSDLDFDFGISEQYF
TGTGCCAGCAGCGACCTGGATTTTGACTTCGGGATCTCCGAGCAGTACTTC